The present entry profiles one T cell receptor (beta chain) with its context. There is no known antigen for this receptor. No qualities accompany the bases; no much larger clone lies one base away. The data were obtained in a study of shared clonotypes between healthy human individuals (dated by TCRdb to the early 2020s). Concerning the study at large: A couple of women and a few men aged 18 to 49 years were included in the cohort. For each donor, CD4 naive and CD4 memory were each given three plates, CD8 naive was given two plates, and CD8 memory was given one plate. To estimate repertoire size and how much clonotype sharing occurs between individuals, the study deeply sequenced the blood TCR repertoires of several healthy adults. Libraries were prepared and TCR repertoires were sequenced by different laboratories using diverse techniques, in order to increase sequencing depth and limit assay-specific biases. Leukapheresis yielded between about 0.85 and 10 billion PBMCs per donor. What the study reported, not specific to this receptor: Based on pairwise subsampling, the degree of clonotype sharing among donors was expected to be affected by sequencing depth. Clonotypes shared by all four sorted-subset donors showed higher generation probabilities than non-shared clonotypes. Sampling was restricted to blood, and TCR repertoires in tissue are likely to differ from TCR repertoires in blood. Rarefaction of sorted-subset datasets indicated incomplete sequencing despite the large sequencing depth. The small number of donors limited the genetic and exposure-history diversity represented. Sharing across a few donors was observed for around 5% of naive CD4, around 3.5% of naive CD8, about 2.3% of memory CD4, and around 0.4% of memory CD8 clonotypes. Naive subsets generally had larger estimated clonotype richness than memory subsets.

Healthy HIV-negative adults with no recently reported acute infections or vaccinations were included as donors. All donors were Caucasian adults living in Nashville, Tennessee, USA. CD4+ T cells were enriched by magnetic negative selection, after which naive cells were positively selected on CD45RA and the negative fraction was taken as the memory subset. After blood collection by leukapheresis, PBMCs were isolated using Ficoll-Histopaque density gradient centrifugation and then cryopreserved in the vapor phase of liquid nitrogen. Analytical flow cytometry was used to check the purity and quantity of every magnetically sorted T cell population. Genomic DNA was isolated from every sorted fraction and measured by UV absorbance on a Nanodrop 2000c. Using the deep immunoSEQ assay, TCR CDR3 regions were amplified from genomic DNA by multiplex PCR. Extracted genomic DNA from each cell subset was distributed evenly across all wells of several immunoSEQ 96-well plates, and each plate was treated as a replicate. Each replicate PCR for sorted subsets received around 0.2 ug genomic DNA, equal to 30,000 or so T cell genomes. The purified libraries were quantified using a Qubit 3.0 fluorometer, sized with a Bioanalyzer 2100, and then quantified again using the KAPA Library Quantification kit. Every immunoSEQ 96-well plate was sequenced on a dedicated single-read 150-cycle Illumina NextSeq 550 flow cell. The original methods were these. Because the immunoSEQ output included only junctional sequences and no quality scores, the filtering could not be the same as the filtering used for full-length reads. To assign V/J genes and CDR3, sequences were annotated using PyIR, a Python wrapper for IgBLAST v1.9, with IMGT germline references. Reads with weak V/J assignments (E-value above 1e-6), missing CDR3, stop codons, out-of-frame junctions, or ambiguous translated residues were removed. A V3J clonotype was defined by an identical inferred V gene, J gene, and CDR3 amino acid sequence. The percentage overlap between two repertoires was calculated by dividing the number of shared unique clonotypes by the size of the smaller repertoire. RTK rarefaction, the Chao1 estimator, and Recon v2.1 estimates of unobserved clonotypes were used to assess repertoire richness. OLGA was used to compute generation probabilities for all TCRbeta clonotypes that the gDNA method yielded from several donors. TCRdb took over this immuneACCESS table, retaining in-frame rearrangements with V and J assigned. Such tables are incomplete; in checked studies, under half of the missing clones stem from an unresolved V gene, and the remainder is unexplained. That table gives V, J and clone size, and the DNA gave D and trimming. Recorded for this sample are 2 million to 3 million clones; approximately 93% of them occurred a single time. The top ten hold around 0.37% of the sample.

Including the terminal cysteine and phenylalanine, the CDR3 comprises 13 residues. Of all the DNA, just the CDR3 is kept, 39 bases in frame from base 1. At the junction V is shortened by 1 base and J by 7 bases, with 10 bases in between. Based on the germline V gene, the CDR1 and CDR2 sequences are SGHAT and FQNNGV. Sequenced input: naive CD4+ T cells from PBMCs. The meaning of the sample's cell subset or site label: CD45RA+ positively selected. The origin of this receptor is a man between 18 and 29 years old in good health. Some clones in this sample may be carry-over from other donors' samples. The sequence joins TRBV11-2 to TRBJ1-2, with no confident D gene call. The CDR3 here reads CASSLVESFGYTF. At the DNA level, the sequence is TGTGCCAGCAGCTTAGTAGAGAGTTTTGGCTACACCTTC.